Below, 3 T cell receptor beta chains from the same sample are listed, as sequenced in a study of blood T cell repertoires in COVID-19. Some clones are missing from TCRdb's copy, which holds only in-frame ones; the method was immunoSEQ multiplex PCR. The table lists 250,000 or so clones, about 89% of them singletons. Input material: peripheral blood. The receptors were sampled from a man aged 40-55 years with active or convalescent COVID-19.

The gene calls are TRBV5-1 and TRBJ1-4, with 8 bases fitting TRBD1. The V gene's germline CDR1 is SGHRS and CDR2 YFSETQ. This CDR3 has 14 residues. The J segment lost 9 bases and the V segment lost 7 bases, leaving 11 bases of the junction unmatched. The CDR3 DNA follows: TGCGCCAGCGGGGCCGGGACAGGCCCCCAAAAACTGTTTTTT. This codes for CASGAGTGPQKLFF.

This chain uses TRBV5-4 with TRBJ1-1; perhaps TRBD1 as D (5 bases). Per the germline V gene, CDR1 is SGHNT and CDR2 is YYREEE (reference sequence). The germline V and J ends were trimmed by 2 bases and 11 bases, with 13 bases remaining between them. The CDR3 is 12 residues long. The CDR3: CASSFWAGTAFF. CDR3 DNA sequence: TGTGCCAGCAGCTTCTGGGCAGGGACTGCTTTCTTT.

This chain uses TRBV30 with TRBJ2-1; D unclear. Germline lookup yields CDR1 GTSNPN and CDR2 SVGIG (reference sequence). CDR3 length: 12 residues. Trimming pared 4 bases from V and 9 bases from J, leaving 13 bases between. The CDR3 coding sequence is TGTGCCTGGACCCCCAAGAGTAGTGAGCAGTTCTTC. It specifies CAWTPKSSEQFF.